The 9 T cell receptor beta chains listed next were all sequenced from one sample in a study of blood T cell repertoires in COVID-19. The repertoire was sequenced with immunoSEQ multiplex PCR; TCRdb's copy has only in-frame clones and lacks some. The table shows some 300,000 clones, with just over 85% occurring only once. Sequences were obtained from PBMCs or T cells enriched from blood (not recorded which). Receptors were obtained from a man aged 25-45 years who had recovered from COVID-19.

V is TRBV7-8 and J is TRBJ2-5, with D possibly matching TRBD1 (6 bases). The CDR3 is 15 amino acids. Germline V CDR1 and CDR2: SGHVS, FQNEAQ. With 5 bases removed from V and 2 bases from J, the gap between germline ends came to 15 bases. The CDR3 protein is CASSRGRGLQETQYF. CDR3 DNA: TGTGCCAGCAGCCGAGGCAGGGGCTTACAAGAGACCCAGTACTTC.

This clone was detected a few times. This sequence joins TRBV4-1 and TRBJ1-3; D possibly corresponds to TRBD1 (5 bases). Between the trimmed V and J ends, which lost 1 base and 8 bases, there was a span of 18 bases. Germline V gene sequence: CDR1 MGHRA, CDR2 YSYEKL. The CDR3 totals 16 residues. DNA for the CDR3: TGCGCCAGCAGCCAAGCGGGTCCCCAGGGTCCGGACACCATATATTTT. It translates to CASSQAGPQGPDTIYF.

The rearrangement uses TRBV4-1 and TRBJ1-1, with D possibly TRBD1 on 6 matching bases. V lost 1 base and J lost 10, with 13 bases in between. Looked up from germline, CDR1 is MGHRA and CDR2 is YSYEKL. This CDR3 has 13 residues. CDR3 protein: CASSQAQGRGAFF. CDR3 nucleotides: TGCGCCAGCAGCCAAGCACAGGGCCGAGGAGCTTTCTTT.

The J gene is TRBJ1-2, the V gene TRBV18, with D possibly TRBD1 on 6 matching bases. Germline CDR1 and CDR2: KGHSH and LQKENI. Trimming removed 3 bases at V and 2 bases at J, with 16 bases between. The CDR3 extends over 16 amino acids. As DNA, the CDR3 is TGTGCCAGCTCACCCCCCGGGGGGCAAGGGAACTATGGCTACACCTTC. Protein sequence: CASSPPGGQGNYGYTF.

V is TRBV5-4 and J is TRBJ2-2; 7 bases fit TRBD1. V lost 6 bases to trimming and J lost 7 bases; unmatched junction nucleotides: 12. This CDR3 comprises 15 residues. Germline CDR1 SGHNT, CDR2 YYREEE (reference sequence). For the CDR3, the DNA is TGTGCCAGCACCCATGCCGGGACAGTAGGCGGGGAGCTGTTTTTT. Encoded protein: CASTHAGTVGGELFF.

The chain uses TRBV30 and TRBJ1-2; possible D gene TRBD1, 5 bases. Germline lookup yields CDR1 GTSNPN and CDR2 SVGIG (reference sequence). This CDR3 has 13 residues. V lost 1 base and J lost 6, with 12 bases in between. This CDR3 reads CAWSDNQGHGYTF. As DNA, the CDR3 is TGTGCCTGGAGTGATAACCAGGGTCATGGCTACACCTTC.

The V gene is TRBV5-1, the J gene TRBJ2-7, with D perhaps matching TRBD1 (5 bases). CDR3 size: 12 residues. V dropped 4 bases and J dropped 5 bases, with 10 bases sitting between them. Germline values: CDR1 SGHRS, CDR2 YFSETQ. For the CDR3, the DNA is TGCGCCAGCAGCCCCCAGGGCCACGAGCAGTACTTC. Translated: CASSPQGHEQYF.

The V and J genes are TRBV7-2 and TRBJ2-7; D gene ambiguous. The CDR3 spans 12 residues. Germline V gene data show CDR1 as SGHTA and CDR2 as FQGNSA. The V and J ends lost 5 bases and 7 bases respectively, with 12 bases between them. The CDR3 is CASSRGLREQYF. The CDR3 DNA follows: TGTGCCAGCAGCCGAGGTCTTAGGGAGCAGTACTTC.

With respect to this clone: This sample includes further DNA sequences coding for the same CDR3. This chain uses TRBV18 with TRBJ1-2; tentative D call: TRBD1 (5 bases). The V end lost 2 bases, the J end lost 5 bases, and 12 bases lay between the germline ends. Per the germline V gene, CDR1 is KGHSH and CDR2 is LQKENI. This CDR3 has 14 residues. DNA of the CDR3: TGTGCCAGCTCACCAGGGCAGGGTTTTTATGGCTACACCTTC. Translating it yields CASSPGQGFYGYTF.